A single sample is the source of the 19 T cell receptor beta chains below, sequenced in a study of T cell repertoires in cytomegalovirus infection. The antigens these receptors bind are not known. Each CDR3 protein is one row after TCRdb ran MiXCR on the reads. Counted here are about 570,000 distinct CDR3 sequences, approximately 40% occurring once; the ten biggest clones make up 48%. This material consisted of cultured PBMCs, taken from culture after CMV antigen stimulation. Receptor source: a human donor in good health (CMV status not recorded). Some clones in this sample may be carry-over from other donors' samples.

The chain links TRBV6-6 to TRBJ1-3, with 7 nucleotides matching TRBD1. Trimming removed 5 bases from V and 9 bases from J; junction bases left unmatched: 16. CDR3 length equals 16 residues. The germline V gene encodes CDR1 MNHNY and CDR2 SVGAGI (reference sequence). CDR3 DNA sequence: TGTGCCAGCAGTCCCACAGGGGCCGCCTTGGGGCCCACCATATATTTT. Its protein product is CASSPTGAALGPTIYF.

This clonotype came up a few times. This chain's CDR3 is CASSLERDWYYEQYF. The CDR3 coding sequence is TGTGCCAGCAGCTTAGAGCGGGACTGGTACTACGAGCAGTACTTC. The chain employs TRBV7-2 and TRBJ2-7; TRBD2 aligns across 7 bases. The V and J ends lost 1 base and 3 bases, in that order; junction bases with no gene match: 6. CDR1 and CDR2 from the germline V gene are SGHTA and FQGNSA. The CDR3 covers 15 residues.

V is TRBV7-9 and J is TRBJ2-1; 10 bases are a match to TRBD2. V trimming: 6 bases; J trimming: 3 bases; junction bases outside the gene matches: 5. This CDR3 has 15 amino acids. Germline V gene lookup returns CDR1 SEHNR and CDR2 FQNEAQ (reference sequence). CDR3 region: CASSPPSGGYNEQFF. The DNA for the CDR3 is TGTGCCAGCAGTCCTCCTAGCGGGGGCTACAATGAGCAGTTCTTC.

The V gene is TRBV10-3, the J gene TRBJ2-7; the match to TRBD2 covers 9 bases. The germline V gene encodes CDR1 ENHRY and CDR2 SYGVKD. V trimming: 8 bases; J trimming: 2 bases; junction bases outside the gene matches: 7. The CDR3 totals 14 residues. For the CDR3, the DNA is TGTGCCATCCAGGGTAGCGGGGGTCCCTACGAGCAGTACTTC. Translating gives CAIQGSGGPYEQYF.

In this sample, this clonotype turned up a few times. The chain uses TRBV19 and TRBJ2-1; no firm D call. Trimming stripped 5 bases from V and 8 bases from J, with 16 bases between. CDR3 size: 14 residues. CDR1 is LNHDA and CDR2 is SQIVND in the germline V gene (reference sequence). CDR3 nucleotide sequence: TGTGCCAGTAGTCCCTTTATGGGTCTGTATGAGCAGTTCTTC. Encoded protein: CASSPFMGLYEQFF.

The CDR3 coding sequence is TGTGCCAGTAGTACTCCGTGGGACAGGGGAGTCGGGGAGCTGTTTTTT. This sequence encodes CASSTPWDRGVGELFF. The rearrangement uses TRBV19 and TRBJ2-2; 10 bases are shared with TRBD1. V was pared by 4 bases and J by 7 bases, with 9 bases of the junction left unmatched. Germline CDR1 reads LNHDA; CDR2 reads SQIVND (reference sequence). The CDR3 has 16 amino acids.

This sequence joins TRBV7-4 and TRBJ2-3; no reliable D call. Trimming left V 5 bases short and J 4 bases short, with 13 bases between. There are 14 residues in the CDR3. Germline V gene data show CDR1 as SGHVT and CDR2 as SQSDAQ. Written as DNA, the CDR3 is TGTGCCAGCAGCAAAATCGGCAGGCCAGATACGCAGTATTTT. The encoded protein is CASSKIGRPDTQYF.

This chain connects TRBV3-1 to TRBJ2-3; perhaps TRBD1 as D (5 bases). CDR1 LGHDT and CDR2 YNNKEL come from the germline V gene (reference sequence). The CDR3 totals 16 residues. With 7 bases removed from V and 2 bases from J, the gap between germline ends came to 19 bases. As DNA, the CDR3 is TGTGCCAGCACCAGGGCGGACGGTAGTGTCACAGATACGCAGTATTTT. The encoded protein is CASTRADGSVTDTQYF.

The rearrangement uses TRBV6-5 and TRBJ2-5, with a tentative D call TRBD2 (6 bases). Germline V gene data show CDR1 as MNHEY and CDR2 as SVGAGI. V was shortened by 6 bases and J by 2 bases, with 19 bases between the two germline ends. CDR3 length equals 16 residues. CDR3 region: CASSSAGPTGQETQYF. CDR3 sequence (DNA): TGTGCCAGCAGCTCCGCGGGACCAACGGGACAAGAGACCCAGTACTTC.

This clonotype came up a few times. CDR3 DNA: TGTGCCAGCAGTTTCCAGCCCGGTAGCACTGAAGCTTTCTTT. Amino acids: CASSFQPGSTEAFF. The chain is built from TRBV12-3 or TRBV12-4 and TRBJ1-1; D is unclear. The CDR3 runs to 14 residues. Deletions cut 3 bases from V and 4 bases from J, with 12 bases between.

The gene calls are TRBV6-1 and TRBJ1-5; D may be TRBD1 (5 bases). Germline CDR1 is MNHNS and CDR2 is SASEGT. The CDR3 length is 15 residues. With 1 base removed from V and 3 bases from J, the gap between germline ends came to 10 bases. The CDR3 region is CASSEVGHSNQPQHF. For the CDR3, the DNA is TGTGCCAGCAGTGAAGTTGGACACTCCAATCAGCCCCAGCATTTT.

The chain links TRBV19 to TRBJ1-5, with D possibly being TRBD1 (6 bases). This CDR3 contains 17 residues. V lost 3 bases and J 9 bases, leaving 24 bases between the germline ends. Germline CDR1 is LNHDA and CDR2 is SQIVND (reference sequence). CDR3 protein: CASSMGGQVRRHRPQHF. In DNA form, the CDR3 reads TGTGCCAGTAGTATGGGGGGGCAGGTACGGCGCCATCGGCCCCAGCATTTT.

The chain is built from TRBV5-4 and TRBJ2-3; 15 nucleotides match TRBD2. The germline CDR1 and CDR2 sequences are SGHNT and YYREEE (reference sequence). Trimming at V came to 4 bases and at J to 4 bases, leaving 10 bases not matched to a gene. The CDR3 runs 18 residues. The DNA for the CDR3 is TGTGCCAGCAGCGCTCCGGGACTAGCGGGAGGATTGTCAGATACGCAGTATTTT. Its translation: CASSAPGLAGGLSDTQYF. The whole variable domain, remainder taken from reference TRBV5-4 and TRBJ2-3, is ETGVTQSPTHLIKTRGQQVTLRCSSQSGHNTVSWYQQALGQGPQFIFQYYREEENGRGNFPPRFSGLQFPNYSSELNVNALELDDSALYLCASSAPGLAGGLSDTQYFGPGTRLTVL.

This clonotype occurred a few times. The J gene is TRBJ2-7, the V gene TRBV7-2; perhaps TRBD1 as D (6 bases). Germline V CDR1 and CDR2: SGHTA, FQGNSA. The CDR3 loop spans 14 amino acids. The germline V and J ends were trimmed by 1 base and 2 bases, with 9 bases remaining between them. CDR3 region: CASSLGSGAYEQYF. CDR3 sequence (DNA): TGTGCCAGCAGCTTAGGTTCAGGGGCCTACGAGCAGTACTTC.

The chain employs TRBV6-8 and TRBJ2-7; 8 nucleotides agree with TRBD1. CDR1 is MNHGY and CDR2 is SAAAGT in the germline V gene. J gave up 0 bases and V 11 bases, and 9 bases lay outside the gene matches. The CDR3 consists of 14 residues. The DNA for the CDR3 is TGTGCCGGACTCAACGACAGGGGCTCCTACGAGCAGTACTTC. Translating gives CAGLNDRGSYEQYF.

Only a few counts were recorded for this clonotype. The V call is TRBV7-8, the J call TRBJ2-3; perhaps TRBD2 as D (5 bases). The CDR3 sequence is 11 residues long. Germline V gene data show CDR1 as SGHVS and CDR2 as FQNEAQ. Trimming took 3 bases from V and 9 from J, leaving 7 bases between them. The CDR3 sequence: CASSLDWTQYF. In nucleotides, the CDR3 is TGTGCCAGCAGCTTGGACTGGACGCAGTATTTT.

The chain carries TRBV11-2 and TRBJ1-3, with D perhaps TRBD1 (6 bases). The germline V and J ends were trimmed by 2 bases and 4 bases, with 12 bases remaining between them. This CDR3 is 15 amino acids long. Looked up from germline, CDR1 is SGHAT and CDR2 is FQNNGV. The CDR3: CASSLLGGPGNTIYF. As DNA, the CDR3 is TGTGCCAGCAGCTTATTGGGGGGCCCCGGAAACACCATATATTTT.

This clonotype came up many times. The chain is built from TRBV12-3 or TRBV12-4 and TRBJ1-1; a possible D gene is TRBD1 (6 bases). The CDR3 totals 15 residues. Deletions cut 10 bases from V and 5 bases from J, with 23 bases between. CDR3: CATEGGKQGRTEAFF. The CDR3 DNA follows: TGTGCCACCGAGGGGGGGAAGCAAGGCCGGACTGAAGCTTTCTTT.

The V gene is TRBV20-1, the J gene TRBJ2-3; TRBD2 agrees at 11 bases. V trimming: 6 bases; J trimming: 2 bases; junction bases outside the gene matches: 10. There are 16 residues in the CDR3. The germline V gene encodes CDR1 DFQATT and CDR2 SNEGSKA (reference sequence). The CDR3: CSANPSTSGATDTQYF. The CDR3 coding sequence is TGCAGTGCGAATCCTTCGACTAGCGGGGCCACAGATACGCAGTATTTT.